The 9 T cell receptor beta chains below all came from one sample that was sequenced in a study of cytomegalovirus exposure and HLA in healthy donors. In the PCR, 60 Vbeta and 13 Jbeta primers were used. Measured with immunoSEQ multiplex PCR; TCRdb has only the in-frame clones, and not every one. The table has roughly 190,000 clones, 75% to 90% seen once. The sequencing input was PBMCs. The receptors shown here come from a man between 40 and 49 years old in good health and CMV-seropositive.

This clone occurred once. CDR3 region: CATSRDLGQGGSPLHF. CDR3 coding DNA: TGTGCCACCAGCAGAGATCTCGGGCAGGGAGGATCACCCCTCCACTTT. V and J are TRBV15 and TRBJ1-6; TRBD1 might be the D (5 bases). The V end was cut by 0 bases, the J end by 10 bases, with 16 bases between. The V gene's germline CDR1 is LNHNV and CDR2 YYDKDF (reference sequence). The CDR3 totals 16 residues.

V usage is TRBV5-6 and J usage is TRBJ2-7; D ambiguous. This CDR3 contains 13 residues. Trimming pared 3 bases from V and 2 bases from J, leaving 9 bases between. CDR1 is SGHDT, CDR2 YYEEEE, per germline. The CDR3 here is CASSWYNPYEQYF. The CDR3 DNA reads as TGTGCCAGCAGCTGGTACAACCCCTACGAGCAGTACTTC.

The gene calls are TRBV4-1 and TRBJ2-5; no reliable D call. The CDR3 loop spans 14 amino acids. The germline V gene has CDR1 MGHRA and CDR2 YSYEKL. Trimming pared 0 bases from V and 7 bases from J, leaving 12 bases between. CDR3 sequence (DNA): TGCGCCAGCAGCCAAGATATAACAGTTGCGACCCAGTACTTC. It translates to CASSQDITVATQYF.

V and J are TRBV19 and TRBJ1-1, with D tentatively TRBD1 (6 bases). The CDR3 extends over 13 amino acids. Germline CDR1 LNHDA, CDR2 SQIVND (reference sequence). V lost 8 bases to trimming and J lost 0 bases, with 10 bases between them. DNA for the CDR3: TGTGCCAGTGGAACAGGGATGAACACTGAAGCTTTCTTT. Translated: CASGTGMNTEAFF.

The chain joins TRBV28 to TRBJ2-7, with D possibly TRBD2 on 5 matching bases. This CDR3 comprises 16 residues. Trimming pared 5 bases from V and 3 bases from J, leaving 20 bases between. Germline V gene data show CDR1 as MDHEN and CDR2 as SYDVKM. The CDR3 DNA reads TGTGCCAGCAGTAGAGAGCGGACCTCGAGTCGCTACGAGCAGTACTTC. Translation gives CASSRERTSSRYEQYF.

This chain uses TRBV10-3 with TRBJ1-2; no clear D. The V end lost 7 bases, the J end lost 0 bases, and 15 bases lay between the germline ends. The CDR3 loop spans 15 amino acids. CDR1 and CDR2 (germline): ENHRY, SYGVKD. The CDR3 here is CAITTIPPPNYGYTF. CDR3 DNA sequence: TGTGCCATCACCACAATCCCCCCCCCTAACTATGGCTACACCTTC.

The chain has TRBV5-8 and TRBJ1-2; TRBD1 matches at 10 bases. In germline, CDR1 is SGHTS, CDR2 YDEGEE. This CDR3 is 17 amino acids long. The V segment lost 0 bases and the J segment 2 bases; nucleotides outside the gene matches: 7. CDR3 amino acids: CASSLGQGAPPNYGYTF. In nucleotides, the CDR3 is TGTGCCAGCAGCTTGGGACAGGGGGCTCCACCGAACTATGGCTACACCTTC.

This clone has just one count. The chain joins TRBV28 to TRBJ2-3; TRBD2 might be the D (5 bases). V was clipped by 2 bases and J by 3 bases, with 9 bases between them. Germline lookup yields CDR1 MDHEN and CDR2 SYDVKM. This CDR3 contains 14 residues. The CDR3 loop reads CASSLESGTDTQYF. The DNA for the CDR3 is TGTGCCAGCAGTTTAGAATCGGGAACAGATACGCAGTATTTT. Together with reference TRBV28 and TRBJ2-3, the CDR3 gives the full variable domain: DVKVTQSSRYLVKRTGEKVFLECVQDMDHENMFWYRQDPGLGLRLIYFSYDVKMKEKGDIPEGYSVSREKKERFSLILESASTNQTSMYLCASSLESGTDTQYFGPGTRLTVL.

This clone was counted only a few times. V and J are TRBV2 and TRBJ2-5, with no clear D. In germline, CDR1 is SNHLY, CDR2 FYNNEI. Deletions cut 4 bases from V and 1 base from J, with 7 bases between. The CDR3 consists of 13 residues. The CDR3 coding sequence is TGTGCCAGCAGTGCGCGATTCCAAGAGACCCAGTACTTC. This sequence encodes CASSARFQETQYF.